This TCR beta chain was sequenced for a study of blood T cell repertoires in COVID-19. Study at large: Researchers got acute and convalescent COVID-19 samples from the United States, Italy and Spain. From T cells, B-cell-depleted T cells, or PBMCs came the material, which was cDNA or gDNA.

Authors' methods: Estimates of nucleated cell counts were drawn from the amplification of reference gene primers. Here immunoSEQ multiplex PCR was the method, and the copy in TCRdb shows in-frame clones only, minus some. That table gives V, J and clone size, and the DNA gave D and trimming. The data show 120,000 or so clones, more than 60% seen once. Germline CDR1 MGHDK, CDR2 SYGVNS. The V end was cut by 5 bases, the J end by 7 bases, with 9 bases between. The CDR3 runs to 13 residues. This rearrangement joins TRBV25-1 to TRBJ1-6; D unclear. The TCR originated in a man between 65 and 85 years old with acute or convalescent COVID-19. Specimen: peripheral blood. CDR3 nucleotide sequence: TGTGCCAGCAGTCGGACGGGGAATTCACCCCTCCACTTT. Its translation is CASSRTGNSPLHF.